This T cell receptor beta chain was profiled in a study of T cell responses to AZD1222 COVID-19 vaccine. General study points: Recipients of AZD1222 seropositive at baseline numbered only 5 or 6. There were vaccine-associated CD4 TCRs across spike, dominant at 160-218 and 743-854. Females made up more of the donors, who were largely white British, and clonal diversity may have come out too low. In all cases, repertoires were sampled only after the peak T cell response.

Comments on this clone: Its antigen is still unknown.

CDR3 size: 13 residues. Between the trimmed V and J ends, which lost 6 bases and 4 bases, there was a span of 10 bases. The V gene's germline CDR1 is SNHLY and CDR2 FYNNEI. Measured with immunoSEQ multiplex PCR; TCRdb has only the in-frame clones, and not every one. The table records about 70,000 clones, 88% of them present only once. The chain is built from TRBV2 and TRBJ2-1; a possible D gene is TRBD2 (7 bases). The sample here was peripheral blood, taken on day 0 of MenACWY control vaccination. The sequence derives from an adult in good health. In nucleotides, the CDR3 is TGTGCCAGCAGCGGGGGGCGGTACAATGAGCAGTTCTTC. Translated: CASSGGRYNEQFF.